Below, 11 T cell receptor beta chains from the same sample are listed, as sequenced in a study of shared clonotypes between healthy human individuals. Sequencing used immunoSEQ multiplex PCR; TCRdb keeps in-frame clones, though not all of them. The sample yields more than 1,200,000 clones, approximately 98.5% seen once. The sequenced sample was naive CD4+ T cells sorted from blood. Subset described: CD45RA+ positively selected. The receptors derive from a man between 25 and 39 years old in good health.

V is TRBV10-2 and J is TRBJ2-5; no firm D call. Germline CDR1 WSHSY, CDR2 SAAADI. Trimming removed 3 bases from V and 7 bases from J, with 15 bases in between. The CDR3 is 14 amino acids. CDR3 in DNA: TGCGCCAGCAGTGATGGCGCGCGAGGTGGGACCCAGTACTTC. Its protein product is CASSDGARGGTQYF.

The genes are TRBV7-9 and TRBJ2-1; 10 bases map to TRBD2. The CDR3 length is 17 residues. CDR1 is SEHNR and CDR2 is FQNEAQ in the germline V gene (reference sequence). After removal of 6 bases from V and 3 bases from J, the junction contained 11 bases not matched to a gene. CDR3 DNA: TGTGCCAGCAGTATTGGAGGGCTAGCGGGAGACTACAATGAGCAGTTCTTC. Translating gives CASSIGGLAGDYNEQFF.

The chain has TRBV25-1 and TRBJ2-2; the D is unclear. The V gene's germline CDR1 is MGHDK and CDR2 SYGVNS. The V end lost 1 base, the J end lost 7 bases, and 10 bases lay between the germline ends. The CDR3 contains 14 residues. CDR3 DNA sequence: TGTGCCAGCAGTGAATCCGGGTACGGCGGGGAGCTGTTTTTT. Its translation is CASSESGYGGELFF.

The rearrangement joins TRBV12-5 to TRBJ2-7, with 8 bases fitting TRBD1. The CDR3 contains 14 residues. In germline, CDR1 is LGHNT, CDR2 FRNRAP. With V trimmed by 5 bases and J by 2 bases, 5 bases remained unmatched. The CDR3: CASGPSTGAYEQYF. The CDR3 DNA is TGTGCTAGTGGTCCCTCGACAGGGGCCTACGAGCAGTACTTC.

The chain joins TRBV2 to TRBJ1-5; possibly TRBD1 for D (5 bases). The germline V and J ends were trimmed by 3 bases and 7 bases, with 10 bases remaining between them. Germline CDR1 reads SNHLY; CDR2 reads FYNNEI. The length of the CDR3 is 13 residues. The CDR3 bases are TGTGCCAGCAGTGAGGACTGGGGGCAGCCCCAGCATTTT. It specifies CASSEDWGQPQHF.

This clone was recorded only once. The V and J genes are TRBV2 and TRBJ2-2, with D possibly being TRBD1 or TRBD2 (6 bases each). Germline values: CDR1 SNHLY, CDR2 FYNNEI. This CDR3 has 20 residues. Trimming left V 5 bases short and J 5 bases short, with 30 bases between. As DNA, the CDR3 is TGTGCCAGCAGTCGGGCGGGACCGGGGGCCGGGCGGAGGATAACCGGGGAGCTGTTTTTT. It translates to CASSRAGPGAGRRITGELFF.

The CDR3 loop is CASSSPSNGQGNNQPQHF. In nucleotides, the CDR3 is TGTGCCAGCAGTTCCCCCTCCAACGGGCAGGGTAACAATCAGCCCCAGCATTTT. The V and J genes are TRBV28 and TRBJ1-5; tentatively, D is TRBD1 (5 bases). V dropped 4 bases and J dropped 3 bases, with 22 bases sitting between them. The CDR3 is 18 residues long. Per germline, CDR1 MDHEN and CDR2 SYDVKM.

The chain is built from TRBV5-4 and TRBJ2-3; 9 bases match TRBD2. J lost 3 bases, V lost 6 bases, and 11 bases had no gene match. This CDR3 is built from 16 residues. Looked up from germline, CDR1 is SGHNT and CDR2 is YYREEE (reference sequence). The CDR3 loop reads CASIPSPSGKTDTQYF. CDR3 bases: TGTGCCAGCATCCCTTCCCCTAGCGGGAAAACAGATACGCAGTATTTT.

V gene TRBV5-8 combines with J gene TRBJ1-3; D is uncertain. Germline V gene lookup returns CDR1 SGHTS and CDR2 YDEGEE. V was trimmed by 3 bases and J by 0 bases, leaving 10 bases between them. This CDR3 contains 15 residues. For the CDR3, the DNA is TGTGCCAGCAGCTCGAGAGGTAGCTCTGGAAACACCATATATTTT. It specifies CASSSRGSSGNTIYF.

V is TRBV5-1 and J is TRBJ1-2; 9 positions match TRBD1. CDR3 length: 15 amino acids. Looked up from germline, CDR1 is SGHRS and CDR2 is YFSETQ. The trim removed 0 bases at V and 7 bases at J, leaving 7 bases unmatched. CDR3 region: CASSLDRGRTRGYTF. CDR3 nucleotides: TGCGCCAGCAGCTTGGACAGGGGGCGGACTCGTGGCTACACCTTC.

In the case of this clone: This sample also contains other DNA sequences that code for the same CDR3. The chain couples TRBV7-9 to TRBJ1-3, with TRBD1 identical over 7 bases. CDR1 is SEHNR and CDR2 is FQNEAQ in the germline V gene (reference sequence). CDR3 length equals 15 residues. The V segment lost 1 base and the J segment 0 bases; nucleotides outside the gene matches: 0. The CDR3 loop is CASSLGDSSGNTIYF. The CDR3 nucleotides read TGTGCCAGCAGCTTAGGGGACAGCTCTGGAAACACCATATATTTT.